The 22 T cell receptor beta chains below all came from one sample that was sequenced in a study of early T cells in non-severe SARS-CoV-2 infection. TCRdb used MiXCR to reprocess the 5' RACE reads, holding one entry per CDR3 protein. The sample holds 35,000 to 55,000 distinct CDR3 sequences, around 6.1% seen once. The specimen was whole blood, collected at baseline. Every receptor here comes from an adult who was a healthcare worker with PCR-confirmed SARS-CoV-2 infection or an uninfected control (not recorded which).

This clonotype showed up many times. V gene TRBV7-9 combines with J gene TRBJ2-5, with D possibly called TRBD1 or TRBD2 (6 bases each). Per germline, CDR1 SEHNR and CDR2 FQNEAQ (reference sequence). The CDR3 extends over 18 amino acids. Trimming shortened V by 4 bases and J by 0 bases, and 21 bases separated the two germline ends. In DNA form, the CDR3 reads TGTGCCAGCAGCTACGGGGGACACCGAAAGACTAACCAAGAGACCCAGTACTTC. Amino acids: CASSYGGHRKTNQETQYF.

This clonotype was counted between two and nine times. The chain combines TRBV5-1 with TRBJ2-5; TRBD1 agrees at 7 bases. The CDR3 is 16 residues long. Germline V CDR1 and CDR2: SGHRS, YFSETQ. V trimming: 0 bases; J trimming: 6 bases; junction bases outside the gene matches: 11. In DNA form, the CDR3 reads TGCGCCAGCAGCTTGGCCACAGGGGCCTTTGGGAAGACCCAGTACTTC. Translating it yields CASSLATGAFGKTQYF.

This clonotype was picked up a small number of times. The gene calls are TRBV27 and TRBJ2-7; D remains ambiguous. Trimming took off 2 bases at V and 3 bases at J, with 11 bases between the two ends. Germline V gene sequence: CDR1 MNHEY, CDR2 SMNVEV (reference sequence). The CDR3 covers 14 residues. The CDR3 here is CASSLRSGNYEQYF. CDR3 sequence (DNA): TGTGCCAGCAGTTTAAGATCGGGCAACTACGAGCAGTACTTC.

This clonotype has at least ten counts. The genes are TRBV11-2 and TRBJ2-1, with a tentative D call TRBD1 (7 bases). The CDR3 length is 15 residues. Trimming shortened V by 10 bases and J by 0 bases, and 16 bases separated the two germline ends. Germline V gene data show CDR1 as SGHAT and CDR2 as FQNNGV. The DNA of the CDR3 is TGTGCCACGGAGGGGGCCAGGAGCTCCTACAATGAGCAGTTCTTC. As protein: CATEGARSSYNEQFF.

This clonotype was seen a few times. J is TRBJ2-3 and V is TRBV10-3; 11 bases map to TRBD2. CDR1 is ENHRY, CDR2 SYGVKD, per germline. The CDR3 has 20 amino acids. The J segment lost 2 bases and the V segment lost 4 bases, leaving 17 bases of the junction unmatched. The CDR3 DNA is TGTGCCATCAGTGGCGGGGCACTAGCGGGAGCTTATCGGGACACAGATACGCAGTATTTT. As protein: CAISGGALAGAYRDTDTQYF.

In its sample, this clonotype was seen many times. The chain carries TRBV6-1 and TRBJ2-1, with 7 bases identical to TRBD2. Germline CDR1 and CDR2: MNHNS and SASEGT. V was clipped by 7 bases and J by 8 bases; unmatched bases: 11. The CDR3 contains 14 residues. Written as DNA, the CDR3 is TGTGCCAGCAACCTGGCGGGAGAATCGGATGAGCAGTTCTTC. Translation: CASNLAGESDEQFF.

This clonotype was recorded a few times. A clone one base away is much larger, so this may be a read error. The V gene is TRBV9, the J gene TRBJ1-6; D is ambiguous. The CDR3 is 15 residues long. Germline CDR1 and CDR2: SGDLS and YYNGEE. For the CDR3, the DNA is TGTGCCAGCAGCCCCGGGAGCTCCTATAATTCATCCCTCCACTTT. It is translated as CASSPGSSYNSSLHF.

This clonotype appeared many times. CDR3 loop: CASYTMLSTEAFF. The CDR3 nucleotides are TGTGCCAGCTACACCATGTTAAGCACTGAAGCTTTCTTT. This chain connects TRBV5-4 to TRBJ1-1; D is uncertain. V was trimmed by 7 bases and J by 4 bases, leaving 14 bases between them. CDR1 and CDR2 from the germline V gene are SGHNT and YYREEE (reference sequence). The CDR3 contains 13 residues.

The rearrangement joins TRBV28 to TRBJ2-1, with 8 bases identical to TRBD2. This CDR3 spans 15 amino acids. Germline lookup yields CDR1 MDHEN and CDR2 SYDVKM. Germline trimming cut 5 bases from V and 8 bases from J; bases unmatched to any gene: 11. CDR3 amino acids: CASSPSQRGRDEQFF. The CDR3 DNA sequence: TGTGCCAGCAGTCCTAGCCAGCGGGGGAGGGATGAGCAGTTCTTC.

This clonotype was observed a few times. Here the CDR3 DNA reads TGTGCCACCCTTGGCAGCCACACTGAAGCTTTCTTT. This encodes CATLGSHTEAFF. This chain links TRBV27 with TRBJ1-1, with D unresolved. Germline V CDR1 and CDR2: MNHEY, SMNVEV (reference sequence). The CDR3 is 12 residues long. V lost 10 bases and J 3 bases, leaving 12 bases between the germline ends.

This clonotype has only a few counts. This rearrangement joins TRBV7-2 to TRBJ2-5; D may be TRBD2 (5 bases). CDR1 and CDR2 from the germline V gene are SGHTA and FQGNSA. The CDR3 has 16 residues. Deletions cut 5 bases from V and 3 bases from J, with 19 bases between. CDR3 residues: CASSPDPGIKKETQYF. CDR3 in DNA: TGTGCCAGCAGCCCGGACCCGGGGATCAAAAAAGAGACCCAGTACTTC.

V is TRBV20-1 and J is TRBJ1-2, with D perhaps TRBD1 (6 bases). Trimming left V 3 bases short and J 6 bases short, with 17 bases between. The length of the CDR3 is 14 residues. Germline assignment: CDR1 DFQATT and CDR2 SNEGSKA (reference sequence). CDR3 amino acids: CSASEGGPTDGYTF. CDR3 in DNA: TGCAGTGCTAGCGAAGGGGGACCTACGGATGGCTACACCTTC.

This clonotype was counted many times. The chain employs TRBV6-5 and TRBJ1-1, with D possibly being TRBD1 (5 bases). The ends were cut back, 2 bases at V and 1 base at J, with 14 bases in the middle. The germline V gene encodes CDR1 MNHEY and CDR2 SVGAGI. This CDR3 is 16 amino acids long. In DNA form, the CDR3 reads TGTGCCAGCAGTTACGATTCGGCAGGGTGGAACACTGAAGCTTTCTTT. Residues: CASSYDSAGWNTEAFF.

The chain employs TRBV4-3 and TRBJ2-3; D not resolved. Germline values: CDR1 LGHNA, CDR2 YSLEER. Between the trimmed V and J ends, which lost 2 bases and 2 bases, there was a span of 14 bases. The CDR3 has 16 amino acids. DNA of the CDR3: TGCGCCAGCAGCCAAAGTTGGGTATCTAACACAGATACGCAGTATTTT. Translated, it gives CASSQSWVSNTDTQYF.

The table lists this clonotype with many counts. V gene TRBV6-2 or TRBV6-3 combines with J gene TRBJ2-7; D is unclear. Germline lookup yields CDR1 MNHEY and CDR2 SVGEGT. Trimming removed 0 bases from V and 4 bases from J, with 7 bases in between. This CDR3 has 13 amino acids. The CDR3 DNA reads TGTGCCAGCAGTTACTCCCTCCGATACGAGCAGTACTTC. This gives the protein CASSYSLRYEQYF.

The CDR3 region is CASRRGLGTEAFF. In nucleotides, the CDR3 is TGTGCCAGCAGAAGGGGGCTGGGCACTGAAGCTTTCTTT. V and J are TRBV6-1 and TRBJ1-1, with 7 nucleotides matching TRBD1. Germline CDR1 and CDR2: MNHNS and SASEGT. This CDR3 contains 13 residues. J was trimmed by 4 bases and V by 6 bases; bases with no gene match: 5.

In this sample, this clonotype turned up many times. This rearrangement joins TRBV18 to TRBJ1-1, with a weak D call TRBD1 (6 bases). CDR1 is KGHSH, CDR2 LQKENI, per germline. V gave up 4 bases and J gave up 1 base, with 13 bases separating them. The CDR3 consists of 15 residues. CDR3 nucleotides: TGTGCCAGCTCACTTCGACAGGCAGCGAACACTGAAGCTTTCTTT. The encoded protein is CASSLRQAANTEAFF.

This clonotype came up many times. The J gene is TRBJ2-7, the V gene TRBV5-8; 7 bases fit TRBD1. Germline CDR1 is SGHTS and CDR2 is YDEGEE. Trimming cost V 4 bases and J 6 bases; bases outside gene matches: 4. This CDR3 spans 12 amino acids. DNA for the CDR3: TGTGCCAGCAGCGTGACAGGGTTCGAGCAGTACTTC. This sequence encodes CASSVTGFEQYF.

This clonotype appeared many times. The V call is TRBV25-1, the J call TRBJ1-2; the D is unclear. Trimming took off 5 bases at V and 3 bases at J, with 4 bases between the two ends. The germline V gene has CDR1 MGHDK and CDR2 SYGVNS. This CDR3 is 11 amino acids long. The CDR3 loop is CASSLYYGYTF. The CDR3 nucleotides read TGTGCCAGCAGTCTATACTATGGCTACACCTTC.

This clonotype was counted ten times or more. CDR3 DNA: TGTGCCAGCAGTTTGGGGTTCGATCGGACTAGGCACAATGAGCAGTTCTTC. Residues: CASSLGFDRTRHNEQFF. The rearrangement uses TRBV27 and TRBJ2-1, with 7 bases fitting TRBD2. J was trimmed by 5 bases and V by 3 bases; bases with no gene match: 13. In germline, CDR1 is MNHEY, CDR2 SMNVEV (reference sequence). This CDR3 has 17 residues.

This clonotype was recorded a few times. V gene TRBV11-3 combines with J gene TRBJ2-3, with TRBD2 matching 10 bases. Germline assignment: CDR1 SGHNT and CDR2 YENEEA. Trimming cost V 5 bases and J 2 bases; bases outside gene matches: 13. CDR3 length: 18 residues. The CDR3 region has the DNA TGTGCCAGCAGCCCCACGGGGAGCCTAGCGGGGGCCACAGATACGCAGTATTTT. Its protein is CASSPTGSLAGATDTQYF.

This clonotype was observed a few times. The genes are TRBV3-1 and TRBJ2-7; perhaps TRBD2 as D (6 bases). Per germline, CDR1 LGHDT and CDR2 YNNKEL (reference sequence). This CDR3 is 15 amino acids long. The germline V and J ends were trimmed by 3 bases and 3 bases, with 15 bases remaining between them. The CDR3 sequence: CASSQESGLLYEQYF. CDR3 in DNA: TGTGCCAGCAGCCAGGAATCGGGACTTCTCTACGAGCAGTACTTC.